Listed here is a single T cell receptor beta chain. Generated by immunoSEQ multiplex PCR, the TCRdb table keeps only in-frame clones and is missing some. This table holds about 120,000 clones, 79% found once. The data originate from a study of blood T cell repertoires in COVID-19. For the study at large: Both acute and convalescent COVID-19 samples were obtained from the United States, Italy and Spain.

The germline CDR1 and CDR2 sequences are SNHLY and FYNNEI. V lost 6 bases to trimming and J lost 1 base; unmatched junction nucleotides: 9. The CDR3 has 15 residues. This TCR was sampled from a woman at least 80 years old with acute or convalescent COVID-19. The sequencing sample was made of peripheral blood. This chain joins TRBV2 and TRBJ2-7; 7 bases fit TRBD1. This CDR3 reads CASSGDRVGSYEQYF. The DNA of the CDR3 is TGTGCCAGCAGCGGTGACAGGGTAGGATCCTACGAGCAGTACTTC.